Below, 10 T cell receptor beta chains from the same sample are listed, as sequenced in a study of blood T cell repertoires in COVID-19. The table came from immunoSEQ multiplex PCR; TCRdb's copy has only in-frame clones and leaves some out. The sample shows 170,000 or so clones, roughly 86% of them seen only once. Sequencing was performed on peripheral blood. These receptor sequences come from a man between 60 and 75 years old with COVID-19, enrolled during active disease.

V and J are TRBV6-5 and TRBJ1-3, with TRBD1 identical over 8 bases. Germline loops: CDR1 MNHEY, CDR2 SVGAGI. V gave up 4 bases and J gave up 9 bases; unmatched junction bases: 11. CDR3 length: 15 residues. CDR3 sequence reads: CASSSGGHLFGTIYF. CDR3 bases: TGTGCCAGCAGTTCAGGGGGCCACCTCTTCGGCACCATATATTTT.

The CDR3 reads CASSLEPGPGQPQHF. The CDR3 nucleotides are TGCGCCAGCAGCTTGGAGCCAGGGCCAGGTCAGCCCCAGCATTTT. V gene TRBV5-1 combines with J gene TRBJ1-5; D possibly corresponds to TRBD1 (5 bases). V was shortened by 0 bases and J by 6 bases, with 13 bases between the two germline ends. CDR3 size: 15 residues. The germline CDR1 and CDR2 sequences are SGHRS and YFSETQ.

This chain connects TRBV4-1 to TRBJ1-5; D perhaps matches TRBD1 (5 bases). V was clipped by 6 bases and J by 0 bases, with 9 bases between them. The CDR3 consists of 14 residues. Germline CDR1 is MGHRA and CDR2 is YSYEKL. The DNA for the CDR3 is TGCGCCAGCAGGTCGACAGATAGCAATCAGCCCCAGCATTTT. Translation gives CASRSTDSNQPQHF.

At least ten counts were recorded for this clone. The chain recombines TRBV11-2 with TRBJ2-5; tentatively, D is TRBD2 (6 bases). The CDR3 length is 16 residues. Germline CDR1 is SGHAT and CDR2 is FQNNGV. Trimming took off 5 bases at V and 4 bases at J, with 20 bases between the two ends. CDR3 bases: TGTGCCAGCAGCCTGGGGTTTGCGGGGAGGTCAGAGACCCAGTACTTC. Encoded protein: CASSLGFAGRSETQYF.

The V and J genes are TRBV7-6 and TRBJ1-1; D is possibly TRBD1 (6 bases). In germline, CDR1 is SGHVS, CDR2 FNYEAQ. The V and J ends lost 6 bases and 2 bases respectively, with 19 bases between them. The CDR3 length is 16 residues. The CDR3, as DNA: TGTGCCAGCAGACTCTACTCGGCACAGGGAAACACTGAAGCTTTCTTT. Amino acids: CASRLYSAQGNTEAFF.

J is TRBJ2-1 and V is TRBV19, with TRBD2 matching 8 bases. This CDR3 region has 16 residues. Trimming cost V 6 bases and J 3 bases; bases outside gene matches: 10. Germline-derived CDR1 and CDR2 are LNHDA and SQIVND (reference sequence). CDR3 DNA sequence: TGTGCCAGTAGGGGGTTAGCGGGACAATTCTACAATGAGCAGTTCTTC. It translates to CASRGLAGQFYNEQFF.

The chain recombines TRBV29-1 with TRBJ1-5, with 11 bases lining up with TRBD1. Germline assignment: CDR1 SQVTM and CDR2 ANQGSEA. With V trimmed by 6 bases and J by 7 bases, 11 bases remained unmatched. This CDR3 comprises 15 residues. CDR3 loop: CSVELGTGGGQPQHF. In DNA, the CDR3 is TGCAGCGTCGAGCTCGGGACAGGGGGAGGCCAGCCCCAGCATTTT.

This sequence joins TRBV7-9 and TRBJ1-4; no definite D call. The CDR3 is 14 amino acids. The germline V gene encodes CDR1 SEHNR and CDR2 FQNEAQ (reference sequence). The V end lost 1 base, the J end lost 11 bases, and 14 bases lay between the germline ends. CDR3 DNA sequence: TGTGCCAGCAGCTTAGGAACAGAAGGTCACAAACTGTTTTTT. This sequence encodes CASSLGTEGHKLFF.

This clone occurred once. In DNA, the CDR3 is TGTGCCAGCAGCTTAACTTTGGACAGGGGCTACGAGCAGTACTTC. This encodes CASSLTLDRGYEQYF. J is TRBJ2-7 and V is TRBV5-4, with 9 bases aligning to TRBD1. CDR3 length: 15 residues. J was trimmed by 3 bases and V by 2 bases; bases with no gene match: 6. In germline, CDR1 is SGHNT, CDR2 YYREEE (reference sequence).

V and J are TRBV3-1 (or the pseudogene TRBV3-2) and TRBJ1-3; D perhaps matches TRBD1 (5 bases). Trimming left V 5 bases short and J 0 bases short, with 11 bases between. Germline V gives CDR1 LGHDT, CDR2 YNNKEL (reference sequence). The CDR3 extends over 15 amino acids. The CDR3 region is CASSSFQGSGNTIYF. DNA for the CDR3: TGTGCCAGCAGCTCTTTCCAGGGCTCTGGAAACACCATATATTTT.